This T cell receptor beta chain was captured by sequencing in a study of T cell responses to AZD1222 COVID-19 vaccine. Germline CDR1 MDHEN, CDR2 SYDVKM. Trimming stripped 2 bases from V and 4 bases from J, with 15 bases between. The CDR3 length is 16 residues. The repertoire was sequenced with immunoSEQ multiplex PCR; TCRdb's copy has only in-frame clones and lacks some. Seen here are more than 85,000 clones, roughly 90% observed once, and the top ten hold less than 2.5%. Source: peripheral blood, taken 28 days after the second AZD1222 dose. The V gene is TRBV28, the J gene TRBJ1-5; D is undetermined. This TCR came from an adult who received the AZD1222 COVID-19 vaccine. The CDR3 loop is CASSLIGVVRNQPQHF. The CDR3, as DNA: TGTGCCAGCAGTTTAATCGGGGTGGTGAGGAATCAGCCCCAGCATTTT.